This TCR beta chain was captured by sequencing in a study of blood T cell repertoires in COVID-19. On the study more broadly: COVID-19 samples, acute and convalescent, were from the United States, Italy and Spain. PBMCs, B-cell-depleted T cells, or T cells were the source of the cDNA or gDNA that made up the material.

Original handling: Researchers report that nucleated cell counts were estimated from reference gene primer amplification. Measured with immunoSEQ multiplex PCR; TCRdb has only the in-frame clones, and not every one. The V and J calls and clone size are taken from that table; D and trimming were inferred from the DNA. The sample carries under 80,000 clones, around 79% recorded once. The V segment lost 6 bases and the J segment 4 bases; nucleotides outside the gene matches: 4. The CDR3 totals 12 residues. CDR1 and CDR2 (germline): GTSNPN, SVGIG (reference sequence). Material for sequencing was peripheral blood. This TCR came from a human donor in a cohort sampled during active COVID-19. This sequence joins TRBV30 and TRBJ2-3; 7 nucleotides align to TRBD1. The CDR3 DNA reads as TGTGCCTGCCCCCAGGGGGCAGATACGCAGTATTTT. It is translated as CACPQGADTQYF.